This TCR beta chain was recorded in a study of identical twins (dated by TCRdb to the mid-2010s). About the investigation overall: To test whether fetal clonotypes persist, the study used deep sequencing on TCR alpha and beta repertoires from monozygotic twins, unrelated adults of various ages, and cord blood. Replicate twin experiments were performed at different times using different library preparation protocols to rule out contamination. Beyond this particular receptor, the publication reports: Recombination models systematically underestimated out-of-frame TCR alpha sharing in monozygotic twins but agreed with sharing between unrelated individuals. Invariant T cells such as MAIT and iNKT could partly confound zero-insertion analyses, though diverse VJ usage argued against this for most clonotypes. Excess twin sharing in beta out-of-frame sequences was weaker because fewer shared sequences lowered the signal-to-noise ratio. Abundant cord blood beta clonotypes had fewer insertions, young adult naive repertoires showed a similar but weaker trend, and memory repertoires showed no such trend. Compared with coincidental sharing between unrelated individuals, out-of-frame TCR alpha sequences shared between twins had an excess of sequences with low generation probability. Conclusions relied on cross-sectional statistical analysis, since the same donors could not be followed over many years.

All donors were healthy Caucasians. The twin cohort comprised three pairs of female monozygotic twins, all aged roughly 18 to 29 years. Positive isolation kits from Invitrogen were used to isolate the CD4+ and CD8+ T cell populations. This clonotype came up a few times. It has no known antigen specificity. No clone much larger than this one lies a single base away; base qualities are absent. The method was 5' RACE. These reads were obtained on an Illumina HiSeq 2000. Template switching introduced a universal primer binding site; the final cDNA contained a unique molecular identifier, enabling accurate counting of TCR cDNA molecules. Specific primers in the conserved constant-segment region were used to synthesize first-strand cDNA for TCR alpha and beta chains. To control for contamination, every cDNA library was double barcoded, receiving both a SMART-Mk sample barcode and Illumina barcodes. TruSeq adapter sequences, together with Illumina sample barcodes, were added in two successive PCR steps. Sequencing of the TCR alpha and beta cDNA libraries was done on the Illumina HiSeq platform using custom primers. In the source study's methods: Unique molecular identifiers were extracted from raw reads with MiGEC, and CDR3 positions were determined with MiXCR. For each individual, recombination models were inferred using an EM algorithm with the repgenHMM and IGoR tools. The tcR package in R was used for shared clonotype analysis, with sharing normalized by the product of cloneset sizes. To study raw recombination free of thymic and clonal selection effects, out-of-frame nonproductive sequences were analyzed. The public reads were reprocessed in TCRdb via fastp at Q25 and MiXCR, keeping in-frame beta chains. Identical CDR3 protein sequences are pooled into one entry, listed with their most common genes and DNA. The authors' filters were not applied to this entry. The sample table holds some 300,000 distinct CDR3 sequences, of which 9% to 15% were seen once. The top ten clones comprise roughly 7.8% of the sample.

These same records also appear under a second study, on yellow fever vaccine responses in identical twins. As that second study puts it: The authors reported that the T cell response to vaccination in identical twins appeared partly convergent and partly personalized. In identical twins, the study followed T cell clones that responded to the vaccine with precision.

The receptor's source is a woman between 18 and 30 years old in good health. Source material: CD8+ T cells sorted from blood.

The sequenced DNA: TGTGCCAGCAGCTCCCTAGGAAGGGGGGTCGATGAGCAGTTCTTC. The translation is CASSSLGRGVDEQFF. The rearrangement joined TRBV11-2 to TRBJ2-1; the D gene could be either TRBD1 or TRBD2, each agreeing at 6 bases. Trimming costs V 4 bases and J 8 bases, and their ends lie 18 bases apart. According to the germline V gene, CDR1 reads SGHAT and CDR2 reads FQNNGV. The CDR3 contains 15 residues, cysteine and phenylalanine counted. CDR3 DNA is the only sequence kept; it has 45 bases, read in frame from the first base. Beyond the CDR3, the reference TRBV11-2 and TRBJ2-1 genes provide the residues; the full variable domain reads: EAGVAQSPRYKIIEKRQSVAFWCNPISGHATLYWYQQILGQGPKLLIQFQNNGVVDDSQLPKDRFSAERLKGVDSTLKIQPAKLEDSAVYLCASSSLGRGVDEQFFGPGTRLTVL.